This record looks at one T cell receptor (beta chain) sequence and its context. The antigen is undetermined. This CDR3 contains 12 residues. V was trimmed by 7 bases and J by 1 base, leaving 10 bases between them. Looked up from germline, CDR1 is SQVTM and CDR2 is ANQGSEA. The data are from a study of T cell responses to AZD1222 COVID-19 vaccine. Clones were sequenced by immunoSEQ multiplex PCR, and TCRdb holds only the in-frame ones, with some missing. This repertoire shows around 130,000 clones, around nine tenths found once; its top ten account for roughly 4.2%. Study findings and constraints: Among those given AZD1222, only five or six were seropositive at baseline. The study found vaccine-associated CD4 TCRs spanning spike, dominant at 160-218 and 743-854. Clonal diversity may have been underestimated, and the donors were mostly white British, with more females than males. Scientists sampled the repertoires only once the peak T cell response had passed.

The chain recombines TRBV29-1 with TRBJ1-1, with D perhaps TRBD1 (5 bases). Sequencing was performed on peripheral blood, taken 28 days after the second dose of the MenACWY control vaccine. This receptor was taken from an adult who received the MenACWY meningococcal vaccine as a control. CDR3 bases: TGCAGCGCGATGAGGGGGAACACTGAAGCTTTCTTT. It specifies CSAMRGNTEAFF.